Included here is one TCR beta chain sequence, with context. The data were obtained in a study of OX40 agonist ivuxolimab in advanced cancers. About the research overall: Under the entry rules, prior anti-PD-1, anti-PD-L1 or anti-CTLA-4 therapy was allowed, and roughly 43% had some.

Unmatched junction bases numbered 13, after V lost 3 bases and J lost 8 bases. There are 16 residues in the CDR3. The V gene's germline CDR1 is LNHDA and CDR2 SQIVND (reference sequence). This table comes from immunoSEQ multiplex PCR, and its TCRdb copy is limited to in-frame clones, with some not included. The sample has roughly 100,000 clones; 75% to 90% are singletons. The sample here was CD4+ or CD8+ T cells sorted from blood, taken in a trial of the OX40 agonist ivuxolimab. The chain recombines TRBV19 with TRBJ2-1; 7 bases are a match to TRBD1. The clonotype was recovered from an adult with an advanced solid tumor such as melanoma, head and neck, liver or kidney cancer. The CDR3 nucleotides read TGTGCCAGTAGTATGGGACAGCGCCAACCTTTCTATGAGCAGTTCTTC. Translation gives CASSMGQRQPFYEQFF.